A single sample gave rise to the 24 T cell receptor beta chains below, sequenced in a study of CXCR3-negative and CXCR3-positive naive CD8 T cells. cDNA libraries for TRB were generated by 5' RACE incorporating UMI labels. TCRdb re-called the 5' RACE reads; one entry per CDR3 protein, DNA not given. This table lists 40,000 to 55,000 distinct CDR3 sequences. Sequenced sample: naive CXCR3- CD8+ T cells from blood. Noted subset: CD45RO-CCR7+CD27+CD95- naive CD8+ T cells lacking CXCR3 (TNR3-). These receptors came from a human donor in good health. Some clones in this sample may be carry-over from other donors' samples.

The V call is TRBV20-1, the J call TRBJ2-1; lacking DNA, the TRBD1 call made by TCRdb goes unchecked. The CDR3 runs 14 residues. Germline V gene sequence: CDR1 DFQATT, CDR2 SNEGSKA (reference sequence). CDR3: CSALDWTGGNEQFF.

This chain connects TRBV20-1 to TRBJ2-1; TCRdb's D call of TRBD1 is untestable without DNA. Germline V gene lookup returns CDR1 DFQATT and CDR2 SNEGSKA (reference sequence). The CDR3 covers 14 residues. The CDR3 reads CSARGRGRNNEQFF.

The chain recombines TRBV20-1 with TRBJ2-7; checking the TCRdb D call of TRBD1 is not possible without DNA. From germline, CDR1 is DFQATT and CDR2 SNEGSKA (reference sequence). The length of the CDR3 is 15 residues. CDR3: CSARESGTGGYEQYF.

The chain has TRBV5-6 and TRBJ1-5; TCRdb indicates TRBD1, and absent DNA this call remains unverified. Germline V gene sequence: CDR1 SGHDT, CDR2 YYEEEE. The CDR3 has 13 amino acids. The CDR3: CASSLTGAQPQHF.

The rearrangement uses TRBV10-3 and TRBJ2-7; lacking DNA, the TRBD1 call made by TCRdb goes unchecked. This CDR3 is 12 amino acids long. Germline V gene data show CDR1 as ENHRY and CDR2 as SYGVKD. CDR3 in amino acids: CAIMGGTYEQYF.

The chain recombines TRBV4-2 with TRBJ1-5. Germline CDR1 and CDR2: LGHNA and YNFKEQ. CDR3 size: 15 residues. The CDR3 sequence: CASSQGVDSNQPQHF.

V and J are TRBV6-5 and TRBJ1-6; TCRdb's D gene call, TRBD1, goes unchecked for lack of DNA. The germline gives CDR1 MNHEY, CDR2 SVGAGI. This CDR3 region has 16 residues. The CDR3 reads CASSKPGQRVDSPLHF.

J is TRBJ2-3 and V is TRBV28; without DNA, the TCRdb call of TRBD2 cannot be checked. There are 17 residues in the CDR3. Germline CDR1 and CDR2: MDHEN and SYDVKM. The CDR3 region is CASSSPPAGGIADTQYF.

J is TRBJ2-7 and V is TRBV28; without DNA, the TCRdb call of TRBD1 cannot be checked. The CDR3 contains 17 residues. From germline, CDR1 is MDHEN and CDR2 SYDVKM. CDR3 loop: CASSGGAGGGFTYEQYF.

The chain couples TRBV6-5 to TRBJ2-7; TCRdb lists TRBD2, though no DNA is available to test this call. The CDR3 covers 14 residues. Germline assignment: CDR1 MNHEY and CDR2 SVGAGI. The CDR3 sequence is CASSYSYRAGEQYF.

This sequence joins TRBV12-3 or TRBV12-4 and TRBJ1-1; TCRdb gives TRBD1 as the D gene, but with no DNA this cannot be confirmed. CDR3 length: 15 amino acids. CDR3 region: CASSFPTGRVTEAFF.

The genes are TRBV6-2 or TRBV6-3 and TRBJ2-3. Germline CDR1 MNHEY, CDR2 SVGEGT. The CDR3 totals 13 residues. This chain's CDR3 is CASSYPSTDTQYF.

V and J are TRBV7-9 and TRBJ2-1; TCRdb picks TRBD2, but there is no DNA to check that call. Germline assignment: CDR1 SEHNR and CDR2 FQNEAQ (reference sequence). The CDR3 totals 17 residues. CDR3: CASSSRPGLAGYNEQFF.

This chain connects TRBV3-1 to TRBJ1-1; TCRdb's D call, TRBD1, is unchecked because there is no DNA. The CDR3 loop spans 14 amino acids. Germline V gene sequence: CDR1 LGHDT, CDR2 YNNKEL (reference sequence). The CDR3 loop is CASSQDHRGAEAFF.

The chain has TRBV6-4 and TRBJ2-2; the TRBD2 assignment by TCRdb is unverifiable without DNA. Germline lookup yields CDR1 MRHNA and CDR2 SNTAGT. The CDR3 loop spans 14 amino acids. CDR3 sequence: CATSTSEDTGELFF.

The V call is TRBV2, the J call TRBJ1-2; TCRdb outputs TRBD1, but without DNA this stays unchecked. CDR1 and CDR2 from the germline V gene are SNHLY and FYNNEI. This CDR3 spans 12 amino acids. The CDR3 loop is CASTPGPYGYTF.

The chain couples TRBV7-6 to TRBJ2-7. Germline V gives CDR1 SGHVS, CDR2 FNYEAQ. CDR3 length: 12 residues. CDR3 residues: CASSSRFYEQYF.

CDR3 amino acids: CASSDRAGNTQYF. The chain employs TRBV10-2 and TRBJ2-3; TCRdb's D call of TRBD2 is untestable without DNA. Germline V gives CDR1 WSHSY, CDR2 SAAADI. The CDR3 contains 13 residues.

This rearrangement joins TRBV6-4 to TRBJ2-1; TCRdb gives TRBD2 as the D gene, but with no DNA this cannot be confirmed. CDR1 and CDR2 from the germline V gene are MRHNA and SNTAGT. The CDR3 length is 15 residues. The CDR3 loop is CASSATSGAYNEQFF.

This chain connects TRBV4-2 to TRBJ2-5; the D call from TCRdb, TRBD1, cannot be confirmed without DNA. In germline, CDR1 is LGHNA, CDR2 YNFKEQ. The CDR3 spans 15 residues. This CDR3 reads CASSQVDGGGETQYF.

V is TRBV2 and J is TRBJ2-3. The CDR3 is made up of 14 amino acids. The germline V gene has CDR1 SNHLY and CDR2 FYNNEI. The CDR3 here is CASSEVGSTDTQYF.

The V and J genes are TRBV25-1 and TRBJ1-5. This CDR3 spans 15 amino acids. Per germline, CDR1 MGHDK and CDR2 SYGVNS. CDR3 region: CASSESGRADQPQHF.

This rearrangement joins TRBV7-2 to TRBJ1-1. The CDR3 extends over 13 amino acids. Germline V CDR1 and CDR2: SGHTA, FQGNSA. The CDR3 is CASSAWGGTEAFF.

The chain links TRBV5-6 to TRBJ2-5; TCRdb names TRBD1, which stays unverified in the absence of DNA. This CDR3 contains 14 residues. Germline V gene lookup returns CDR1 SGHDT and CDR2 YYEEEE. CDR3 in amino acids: CASSFWGYGETQYF.